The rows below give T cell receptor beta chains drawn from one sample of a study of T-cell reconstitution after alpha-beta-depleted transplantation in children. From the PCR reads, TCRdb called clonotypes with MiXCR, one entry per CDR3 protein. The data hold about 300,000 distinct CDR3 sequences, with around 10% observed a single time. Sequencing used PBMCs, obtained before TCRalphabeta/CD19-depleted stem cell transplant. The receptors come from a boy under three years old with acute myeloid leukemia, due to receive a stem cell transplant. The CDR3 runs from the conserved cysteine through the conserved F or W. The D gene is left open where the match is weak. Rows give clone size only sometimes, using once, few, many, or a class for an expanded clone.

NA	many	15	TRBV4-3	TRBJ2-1	TGCGCCAGCGGGTCCGGAGGACGGATCTACAATGAGCAGTTCTTC	CASGSGGRIYNEQFF
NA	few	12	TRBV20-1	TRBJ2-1	TGCAGTGCTCCAAAGTGGGGTAATGAGCAGTTCTTC	CSAPKWGNEQFF
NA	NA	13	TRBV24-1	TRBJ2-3	TGTGCCACCAGCGGTTTCCGCACAGATACGCAGTATTTT	CATSGFRTDTQYF
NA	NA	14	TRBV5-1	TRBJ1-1	TGCGCCAGCAGCTTGGGACAGCGAGACACTGAAGCTTTCTTT	CASSLGQRDTEAFF
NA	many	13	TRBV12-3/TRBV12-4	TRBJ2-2	TGTGCCAGCAGGCATAGGGGGACCGGGGAGCTGTTTTTT	CASRHRGTGELFF
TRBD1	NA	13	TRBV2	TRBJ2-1	TGTGCCAGCAGTAAAGGGGGCTTCAATGAGCAGTTCTTC	CASSKGGFNEQFF
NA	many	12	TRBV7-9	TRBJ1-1	TGTGCCATTACGACAGGAAGCACTGAAGCTTTCTTT	CAITTGSTEAFF
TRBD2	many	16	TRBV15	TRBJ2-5	TGTGCCACCAGCAGAGATCGGCTAGCGGTAGAAGAGACCCAGTACTTC	CATSRDRLAVEETQYF
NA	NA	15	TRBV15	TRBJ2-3	TGTGCCACCAGCAGAGTATCGGGGGGCACAGATACGCAGTATTTT	CATSRVSGGTDTQYF
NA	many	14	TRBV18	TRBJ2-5	TGTGCCAGCTCACCACCACAGGGGAGGGAGACCCAGTACTTC	CASSPPQGRETQYF
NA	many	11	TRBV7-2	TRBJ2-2	TGTGCCAGCAGCTTATACGGGGAGCTGTTTTTT	CASSLYGELFF
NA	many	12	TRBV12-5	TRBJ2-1	TGTGCTAGTGGTTTGGTACGTAATGAGCAGTTCTTC	CASGLVRNEQFF
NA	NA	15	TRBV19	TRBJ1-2	TGTGCCAGTAACACCGGGACATTCCTTAACTATGGCTACACCTTC	CASNTGTFLNYGYTF
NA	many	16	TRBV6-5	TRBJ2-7	TGTGCCAGCAGTTACTCGTATTCCATTTTCTCCTACGAGCAGTACTTC	CASSYSYSIFSYEQYF
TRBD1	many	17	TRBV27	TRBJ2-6	TGTGCCAGCAGTTTGCAGGGGGCACTCTCTGGGGCCAACGTCCTGACTTTC	CASSLQGALSGANVLTF
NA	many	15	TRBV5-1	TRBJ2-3	TGCGCCAGCAGCTTGGAGCTAGCTAGCACAGATACGCAGTATTTT	CASSLELASTDTQYF
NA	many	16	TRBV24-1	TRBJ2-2	TGTGCCACCAGTGATTCCGCCCTAGGGGGGACCGGGGAGCTGTTTTTT	CATSDSALGGTGELFF
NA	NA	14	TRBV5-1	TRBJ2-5	TGCGCCAGCAGCTTGGAGCAGGGAGGAGAGACCCAGTACTTC	CASSLEQGGETQYF
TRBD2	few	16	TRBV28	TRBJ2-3	TGTGCCAGCAGTTTGTCGAGCGGGAGCACTGCGGATACGCAGTATTTT	CASSLSSGSTADTQYF
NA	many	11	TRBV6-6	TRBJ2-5	TGTGCCAGCAGATTTGAAGAGACCCAGTACTTC	CASRFEETQYF
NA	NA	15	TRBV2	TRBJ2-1	TGTGCCAGCAGCCAGACCGGGACTGGACACAATGAGCAGTTCTTC	CASSQTGTGHNEQFF
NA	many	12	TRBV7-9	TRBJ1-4	TGTGCCAGCAGCTTAGACAATGAAAAACTGTTTTTT	CASSLDNEKLFF
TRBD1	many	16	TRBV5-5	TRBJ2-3	TGTGCCAGCACCTTACGAAGGGACAGGGAAAAAGATACGCAGTATTTT	CASTLRRDREKDTQYF
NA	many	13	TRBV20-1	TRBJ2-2	TGCAGTGCTAGAGATCGAAGTCCCGGGGAGCTGTTTTTT	CSARDRSPGELFF
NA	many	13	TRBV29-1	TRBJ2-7	TGCAGCAGCGTTGCCAAGGGGTCCTACGAGCAGTACTTC	CSSVAKGSYEQYF
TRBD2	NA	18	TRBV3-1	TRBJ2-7	TGTGCCAGCTGCCAAGAGATAGGGGCGGGGGGACCCTCCTACGAGCAGTACTTC	CASCQEIGAGGPSYEQYF
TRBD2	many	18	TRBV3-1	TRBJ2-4	TGTGCCAGCAGCCAAGGGACTAGCGGGAGGAGTTCCAAAAACATTCAGTACTTC	CASSQGTSGRSSKNIQYF
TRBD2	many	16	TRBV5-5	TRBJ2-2	TGTGCCAGCAGCCGGGCGAGCGGGAGGGCCACTGGGGAGCTGTTTTTT	CASSRASGRATGELFF
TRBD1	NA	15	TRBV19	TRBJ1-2	TGTGCCAGTAGTCCCACGGGACAGGGTATCTATGGCTACACCTTC	CASSPTGQGIYGYTF
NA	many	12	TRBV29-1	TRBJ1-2	TGCAGCGTTCCCGACAGAAACTATGGCTACACCTTC	CSVPDRNYGYTF
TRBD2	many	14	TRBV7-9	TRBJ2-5	TGTGCCAGCAGCTTAGCCAGCGGGGAAGAGACCCAGTACTTC	CASSLASGEETQYF
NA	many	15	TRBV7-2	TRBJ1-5	TGTGCCAGCAGCTCCGGGGGAGGGAGCAATCAGCCCCAGCATTTT	CASSSGGGSNQPQHF
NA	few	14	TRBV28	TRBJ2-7	TGTGCCAGCAGTTCCCGGGACGCCTCCTACGAGCAGTACTTC	CASSSRDASYEQYF
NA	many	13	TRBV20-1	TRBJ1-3	TGCAGTCTAAGGGGAGGGACTGGAAACACCATATATTTT	CSLRGGTGNTIYF
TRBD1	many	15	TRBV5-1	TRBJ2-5	TGCGCCAGCAGCTTGGCCCACAGGGGGCGAGAGACCCAGTACTTC	CASSLAHRGRETQYF
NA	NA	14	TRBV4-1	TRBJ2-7	TGCGCCAGCAGCCAAGGGGGACTTTCCTACGAGCAGTACTTC	CASSQGGLSYEQYF
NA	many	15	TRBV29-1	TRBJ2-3	TGCAGCGTGCGAAAGGTGGTCGGATACACAGATACGCAGTATTTT	CSVRKVVGYTDTQYF
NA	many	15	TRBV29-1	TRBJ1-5	TGCAGCGTTTCCACGGACAGAGCGGGCAATCAGCCCCAGCATTTT	CSVSTDRAGNQPQHF
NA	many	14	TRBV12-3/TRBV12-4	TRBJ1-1	TGTGCCAGCAGTCGAAGGGCAGCGAACACTGAAGCTTTCTTT	CASSRRAANTEAFF
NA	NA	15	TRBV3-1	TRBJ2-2	TGTGCCAGCAGCCTACAGGGAAGCGGCACCGGGGAGCTGTTTTTT	CASSLQGSGTGELFF
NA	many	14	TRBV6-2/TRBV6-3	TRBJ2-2	TGTGCCAGCTGCGAGACAGCGGTTTTTAGGGAGCTGTTTTTT	CASCETAVFRELFF
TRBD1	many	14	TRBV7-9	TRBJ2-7	TGTGCCAGCAGTGGGACAGGGGGGGACTACGAGCAGTACTTC	CASSGTGGDYEQYF
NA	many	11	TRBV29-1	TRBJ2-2	TGCAGCACGTTACGAACCGGGGAGCTGTTTTTT	CSTLRTGELFF
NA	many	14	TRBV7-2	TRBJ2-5	TGTGCCAGCAGCTCCCAGGACCTTCAAGAGACCCAGTACTTC	CASSSQDLQETQYF
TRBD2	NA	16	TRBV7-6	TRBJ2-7	TGTGCCAGCAGCTTAAAGTTGCTAGCGGGGACCTACGAGCAGTACTTC	CASSLKLLAGTYEQYF
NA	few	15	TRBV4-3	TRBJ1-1	TGCGCCAGCAGCCAAGAGGGCCGGGAAGTGGATGAAGCTTTCTTT	CASSQEGREVDEAFF
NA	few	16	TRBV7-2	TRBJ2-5	TGTGCCAGCAGCTTACGGGGCGGGGTGTACCAAGAGACCCAGTACTTC	CASSLRGGVYQETQYF
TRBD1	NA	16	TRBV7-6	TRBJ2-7	TGTGCCAGCAGCTTAGCCTCCAGGGGGCGAACCAACGAGCAGTACTTC	CASSLASRGRTNEQYF
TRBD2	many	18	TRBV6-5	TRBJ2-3	TGTGCCAGCAGTTACCCCGTCGGACTAGCCCTAGGAGGAGATACGCAGTATTTT	CASSYPVGLALGGDTQYF
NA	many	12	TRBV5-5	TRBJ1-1	TGTGCCAGCAGCCCCAGGTTAGATGAAGCTTTCTTT	CASSPRLDEAFF
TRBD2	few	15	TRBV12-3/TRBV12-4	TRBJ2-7	TGTGCCAGCAGACCCGGGACTAGCGGCCGCCAGGAGCAGTACTTC	CASRPGTSGRQEQYF
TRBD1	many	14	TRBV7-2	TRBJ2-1	TGTGCCAGCAGCTCTGACAGGGGGCGGAATGAGCAGTTCTTC	CASSSDRGRNEQFF